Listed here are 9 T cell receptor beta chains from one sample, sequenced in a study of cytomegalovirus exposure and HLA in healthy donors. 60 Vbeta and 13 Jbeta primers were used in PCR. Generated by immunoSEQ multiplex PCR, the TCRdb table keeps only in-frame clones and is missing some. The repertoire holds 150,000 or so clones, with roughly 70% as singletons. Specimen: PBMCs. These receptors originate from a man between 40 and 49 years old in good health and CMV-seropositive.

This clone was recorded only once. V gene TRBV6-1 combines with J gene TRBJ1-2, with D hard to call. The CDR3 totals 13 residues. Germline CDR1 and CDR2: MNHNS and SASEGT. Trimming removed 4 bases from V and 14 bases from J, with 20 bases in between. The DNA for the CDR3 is TGTGCCAGCAGTGCAAGTTCATATGGACCGGGGACCTTC. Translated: CASSASSYGPGTF.

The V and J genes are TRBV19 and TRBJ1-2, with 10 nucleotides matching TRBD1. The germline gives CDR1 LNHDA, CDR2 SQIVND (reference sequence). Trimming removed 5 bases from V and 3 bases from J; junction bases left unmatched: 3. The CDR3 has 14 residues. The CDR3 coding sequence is TGTGCCAGTAGTGACAGGGGGCGAGACTATGGCTACACCTTC. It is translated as CASSDRGRDYGYTF.

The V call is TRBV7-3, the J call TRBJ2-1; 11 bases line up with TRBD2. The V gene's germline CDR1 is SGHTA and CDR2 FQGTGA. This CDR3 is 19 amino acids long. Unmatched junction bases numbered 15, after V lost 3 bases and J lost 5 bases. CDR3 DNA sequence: TGTGCCAGCAGCTTGGGAGGGCTAGCGGGGGGACGGTGGGACAATGAGCAGTTCTTC. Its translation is CASSLGGLAGGRWDNEQFF.

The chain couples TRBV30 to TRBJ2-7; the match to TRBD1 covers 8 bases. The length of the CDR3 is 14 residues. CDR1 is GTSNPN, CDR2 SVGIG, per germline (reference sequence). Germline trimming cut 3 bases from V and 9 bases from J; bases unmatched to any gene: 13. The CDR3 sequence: CAWRRTGRLSGQYF. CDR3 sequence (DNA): TGTGCCTGGAGGAGGACAGGGAGATTATCAGGGCAGTACTTC.

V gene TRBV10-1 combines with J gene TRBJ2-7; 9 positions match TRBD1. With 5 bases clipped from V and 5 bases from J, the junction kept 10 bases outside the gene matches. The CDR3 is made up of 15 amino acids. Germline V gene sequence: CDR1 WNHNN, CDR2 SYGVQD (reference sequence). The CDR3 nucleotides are TGCGCCAGCAGTCCCGGAACAGGGGGCGTCGACGAGCAGTACTTC. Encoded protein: CASSPGTGGVDEQYF.

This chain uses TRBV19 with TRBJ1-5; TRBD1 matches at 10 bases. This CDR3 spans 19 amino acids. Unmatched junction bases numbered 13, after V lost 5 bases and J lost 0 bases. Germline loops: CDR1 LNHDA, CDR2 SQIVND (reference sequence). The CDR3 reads CASSSSGTGVSFSNQPQHF. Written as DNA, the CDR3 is TGTGCCAGTAGTTCTTCCGGGACAGGGGTTTCTTTTAGCAATCAGCCCCAGCATTTT.

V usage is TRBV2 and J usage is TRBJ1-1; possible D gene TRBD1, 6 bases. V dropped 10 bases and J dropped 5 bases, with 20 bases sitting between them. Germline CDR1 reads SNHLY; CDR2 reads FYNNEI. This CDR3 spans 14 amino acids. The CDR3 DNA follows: TGTGCCACCATGATAGGGGGGGGCGTTACTGAAGCTTTCTTT. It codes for CATMIGGGVTEAFF.

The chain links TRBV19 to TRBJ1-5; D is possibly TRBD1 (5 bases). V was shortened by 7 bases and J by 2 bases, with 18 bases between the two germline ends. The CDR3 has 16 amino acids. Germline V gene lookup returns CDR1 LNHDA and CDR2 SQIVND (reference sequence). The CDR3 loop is CASMGEVGRGNQPQHF. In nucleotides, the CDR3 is TGTGCCAGTATGGGGGAGGTGGGGAGAGGCAATCAGCCCCAGCATTTT.

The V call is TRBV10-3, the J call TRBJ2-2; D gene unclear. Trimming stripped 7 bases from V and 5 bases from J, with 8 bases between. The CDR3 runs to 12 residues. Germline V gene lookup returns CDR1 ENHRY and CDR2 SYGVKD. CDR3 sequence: CAIITSTGELFF. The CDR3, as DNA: TGTGCCATCATTACTTCGACCGGGGAGCTGTTTTTT.